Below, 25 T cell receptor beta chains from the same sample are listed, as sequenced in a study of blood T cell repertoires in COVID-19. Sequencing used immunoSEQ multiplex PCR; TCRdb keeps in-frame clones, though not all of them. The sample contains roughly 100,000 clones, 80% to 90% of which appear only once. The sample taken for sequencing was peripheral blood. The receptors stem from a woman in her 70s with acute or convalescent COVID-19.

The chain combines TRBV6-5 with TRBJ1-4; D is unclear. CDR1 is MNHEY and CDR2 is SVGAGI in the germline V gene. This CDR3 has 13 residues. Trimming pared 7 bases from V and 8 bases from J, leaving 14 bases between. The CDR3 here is CASNTRGSEKLFF. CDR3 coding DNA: TGTGCCAGCAACACACGGGGTAGCGAAAAACTGTTTTTT.

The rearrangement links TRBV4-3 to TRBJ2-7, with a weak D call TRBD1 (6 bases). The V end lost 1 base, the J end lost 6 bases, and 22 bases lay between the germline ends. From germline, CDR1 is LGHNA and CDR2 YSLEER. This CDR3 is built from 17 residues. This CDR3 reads CASSQALVGAGPGEQYF. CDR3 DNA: TGCGCCAGCAGCCAAGCCCTAGTGGGGGCCGGGCCCGGCGAGCAGTACTTC.

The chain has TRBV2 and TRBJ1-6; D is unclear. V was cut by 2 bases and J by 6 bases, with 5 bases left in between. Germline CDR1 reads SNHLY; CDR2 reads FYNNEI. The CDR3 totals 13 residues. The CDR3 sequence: CASSEIVNSPLHF. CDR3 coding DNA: TGTGCCAGCAGTGAAATAGTTAATTCACCCCTCCACTTT.

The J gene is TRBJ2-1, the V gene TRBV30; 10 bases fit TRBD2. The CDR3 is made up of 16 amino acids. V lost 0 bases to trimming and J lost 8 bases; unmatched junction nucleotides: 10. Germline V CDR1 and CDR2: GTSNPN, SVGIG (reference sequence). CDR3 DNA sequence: TGTGCCTGGAGTGTACTGTCCCTAGCGGGAGTGCATGAGCAGTTCTTC. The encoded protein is CAWSVLSLAGVHEQFF. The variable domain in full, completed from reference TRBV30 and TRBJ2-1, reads SQTIHQWPATLVQPVGSPLSLECTVEGTSNPNLYWYRQAAGRGLQLLFYSVGIGQISSEVPQNLSASRPQDRQFILSSKKLLLSDSGFYLCAWSVLSLAGVHEQFFGPGTRLTVL.

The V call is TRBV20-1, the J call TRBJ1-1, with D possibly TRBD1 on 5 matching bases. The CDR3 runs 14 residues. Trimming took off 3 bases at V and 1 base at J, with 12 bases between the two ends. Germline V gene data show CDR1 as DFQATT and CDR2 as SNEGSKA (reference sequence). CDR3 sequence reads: CSASRRQQNTEAFF. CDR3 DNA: TGCAGTGCTAGTAGGAGACAGCAGAACACTGAAGCTTTCTTT.

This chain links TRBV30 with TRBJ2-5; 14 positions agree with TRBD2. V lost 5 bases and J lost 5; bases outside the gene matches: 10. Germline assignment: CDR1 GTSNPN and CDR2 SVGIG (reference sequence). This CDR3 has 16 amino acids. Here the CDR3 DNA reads TGTGCCTGGGTAACCGGGACTAGCGGGAGTTGGGAGACCCAGTACTTC. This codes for CAWVTGTSGSWETQYF.

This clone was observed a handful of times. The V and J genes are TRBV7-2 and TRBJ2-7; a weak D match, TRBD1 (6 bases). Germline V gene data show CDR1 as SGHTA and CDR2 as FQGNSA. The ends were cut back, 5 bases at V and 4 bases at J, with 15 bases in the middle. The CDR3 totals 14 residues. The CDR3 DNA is TGTGCCAGCAGCCCCCAGGGGACCGCTTACGAGCAGTACTTC. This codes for CASSPQGTAYEQYF.

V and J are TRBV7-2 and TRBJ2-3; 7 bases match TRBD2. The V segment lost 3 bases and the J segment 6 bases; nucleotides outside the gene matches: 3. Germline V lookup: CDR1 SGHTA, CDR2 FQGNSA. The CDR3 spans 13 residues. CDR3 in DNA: TGTGCCAGCAGCTTGGGAGGGTCGGATACGCAGTATTTT. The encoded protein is CASSLGGSDTQYF.

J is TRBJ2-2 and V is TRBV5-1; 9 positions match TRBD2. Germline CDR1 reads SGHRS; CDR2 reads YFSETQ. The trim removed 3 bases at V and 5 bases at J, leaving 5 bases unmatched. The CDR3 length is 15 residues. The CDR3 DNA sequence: TGCGCCAGCAGCTCCTTAGCGGGAGATACCGGGGAGCTGTTTTTT. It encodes CASSSLAGDTGELFF.

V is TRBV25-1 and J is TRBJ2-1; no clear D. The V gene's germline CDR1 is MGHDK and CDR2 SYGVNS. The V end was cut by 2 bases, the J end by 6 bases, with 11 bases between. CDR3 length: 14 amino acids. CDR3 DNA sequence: TGTGCCAGCAGTGAAGGCGGCGGATTCAATGAGCAGTTCTTC. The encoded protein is CASSEGGGFNEQFF.

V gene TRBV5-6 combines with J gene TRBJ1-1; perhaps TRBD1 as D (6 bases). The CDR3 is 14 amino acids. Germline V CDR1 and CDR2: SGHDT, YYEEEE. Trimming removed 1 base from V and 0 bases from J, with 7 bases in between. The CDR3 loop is CASSLTGLNTEAFF. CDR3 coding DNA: TGTGCCAGCAGCTTGACAGGGCTGAACACTGAAGCTTTCTTT. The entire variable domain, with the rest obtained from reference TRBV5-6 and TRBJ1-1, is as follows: DAGVTQSPTHLIKTRGQQVTLRCSPKSGHDTVSWYQQALGQGPQFIFQYYEEEERQRGNFPDRFSGHQFPNYSSELNVNALLLGDSALYLCASSLTGLNTEAFFGQGTRLTVV.

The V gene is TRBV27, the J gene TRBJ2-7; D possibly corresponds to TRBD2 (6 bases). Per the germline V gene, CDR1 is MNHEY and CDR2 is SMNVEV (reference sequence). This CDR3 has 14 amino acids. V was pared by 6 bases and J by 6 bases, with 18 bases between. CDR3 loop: CASRLGGGGGEQYF. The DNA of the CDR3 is TGTGCCAGCAGGCTCGGGGGTGGGGGTGGCGAGCAGTACTTC.

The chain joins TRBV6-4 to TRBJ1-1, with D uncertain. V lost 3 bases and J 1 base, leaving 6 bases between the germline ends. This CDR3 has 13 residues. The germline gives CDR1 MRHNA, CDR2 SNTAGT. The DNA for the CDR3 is TGTGCCAGCAGTGAGCAGGCGAACACTGAAGCTTTCTTT. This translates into CASSEQANTEAFF.

This CDR3 reads CASSQEGTDQETQYF. CDR3 bases: TGTGCCAGCAGCCAAGAGGGCACTGACCAAGAGACCCAGTACTTC. The rearrangement links TRBV4-2 to TRBJ2-5, with unresolved D. CDR1 is LGHNA and CDR2 is YNFKEQ in the germline V gene. CDR3 length equals 15 residues. V was pared by 0 bases and J by 0 bases, with 8 bases between.

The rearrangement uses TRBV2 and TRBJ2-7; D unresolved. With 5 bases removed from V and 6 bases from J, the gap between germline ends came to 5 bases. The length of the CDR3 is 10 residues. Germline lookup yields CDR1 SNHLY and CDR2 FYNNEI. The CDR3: CASSFLEQYF. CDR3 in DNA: TGTGCCAGCAGTTTTCTCGAGCAGTACTTC. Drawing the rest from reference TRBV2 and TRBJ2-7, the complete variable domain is EPEVTQTPSHQVTQMGQEVILRCVPISNHLYFYWYRQILGQKVEFLVSFYNNEISEKSEIFDDQFSVERPDGSNFTLKIRSTKLEDSAMYFCASSFLEQYFGPGTRLTVT.

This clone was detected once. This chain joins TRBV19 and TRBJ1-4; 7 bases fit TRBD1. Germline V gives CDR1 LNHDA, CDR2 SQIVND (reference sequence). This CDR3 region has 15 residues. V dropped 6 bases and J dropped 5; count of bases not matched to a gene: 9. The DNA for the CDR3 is TGTGCCAGTAGCCATCAGACAGGGTACAATGAAAAACTGTTTTTT. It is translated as CASSHQTGYNEKLFF. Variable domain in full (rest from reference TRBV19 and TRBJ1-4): DGGITQSPKYLFRKEGQNVTLSCEQNLNHDAMYWYRQDPGQGLRLIYYSQIVNDFQKGDIAEGYSVSREKKESFPLTVTSAQKNPTAFYLCASSHQTGYNEKLFFGSGTQLSVL.

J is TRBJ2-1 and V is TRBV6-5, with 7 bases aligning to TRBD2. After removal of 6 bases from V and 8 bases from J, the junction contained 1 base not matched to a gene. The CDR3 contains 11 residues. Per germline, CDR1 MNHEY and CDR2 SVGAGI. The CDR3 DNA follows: TGTGCCAGCAGCGGACTAGATGAGCAGTTCTTC. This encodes CASSGLDEQFF.

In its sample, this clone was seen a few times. The CDR3 nucleotides read TGTGCCAGCAGTTACTCGTATAACGGGAACTATGGCTACACCTTC. It translates to CASSYSYNGNYGYTF. The chain employs TRBV6-5 and TRBJ1-2, with no clear D. The CDR3 consists of 15 residues. The V gene lost 0 bases and the J gene lost 2 bases, with 10 bases spanning the gap. Germline CDR1 is MNHEY and CDR2 is SVGAGI.

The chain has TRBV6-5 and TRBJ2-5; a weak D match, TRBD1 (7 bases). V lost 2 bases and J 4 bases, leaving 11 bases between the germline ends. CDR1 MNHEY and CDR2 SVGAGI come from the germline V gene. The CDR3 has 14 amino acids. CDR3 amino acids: CASSYQGGRETQYF. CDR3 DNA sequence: TGTGCCAGCAGTTACCAGGGGGGCCGAGAGACCCAGTACTTC.

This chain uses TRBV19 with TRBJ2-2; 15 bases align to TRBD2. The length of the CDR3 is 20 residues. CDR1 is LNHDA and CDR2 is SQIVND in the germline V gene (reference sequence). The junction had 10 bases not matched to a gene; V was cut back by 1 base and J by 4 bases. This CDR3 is CASSIGSGLAGGSVTGELFF. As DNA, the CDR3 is TGTGCCAGTAGTATAGGAAGCGGACTAGCGGGGGGGTCTGTCACCGGGGAGCTGTTTTTT.

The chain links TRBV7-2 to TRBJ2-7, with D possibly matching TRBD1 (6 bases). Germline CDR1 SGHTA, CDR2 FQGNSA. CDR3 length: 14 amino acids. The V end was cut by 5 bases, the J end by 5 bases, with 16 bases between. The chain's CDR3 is CASSPQQGWDEQYF. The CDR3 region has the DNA TGTGCCAGCAGCCCTCAACAGGGATGGGACGAGCAGTACTTC.

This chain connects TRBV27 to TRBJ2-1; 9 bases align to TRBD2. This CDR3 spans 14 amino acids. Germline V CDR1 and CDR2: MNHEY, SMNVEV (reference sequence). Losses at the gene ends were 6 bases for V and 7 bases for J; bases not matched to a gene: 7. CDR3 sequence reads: CASSNISGRNEQFF. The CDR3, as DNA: TGTGCCAGCAGCAATATTAGCGGGAGAAATGAGCAGTTCTTC.

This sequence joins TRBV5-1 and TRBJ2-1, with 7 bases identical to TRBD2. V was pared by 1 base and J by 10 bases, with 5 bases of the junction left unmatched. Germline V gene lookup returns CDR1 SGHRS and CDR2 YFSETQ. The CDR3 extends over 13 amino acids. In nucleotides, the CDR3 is TGCGCCAGCAGCTTGTTTACGGGAGGAGAGCAGTTCTTC. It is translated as CASSLFTGGEQFF.

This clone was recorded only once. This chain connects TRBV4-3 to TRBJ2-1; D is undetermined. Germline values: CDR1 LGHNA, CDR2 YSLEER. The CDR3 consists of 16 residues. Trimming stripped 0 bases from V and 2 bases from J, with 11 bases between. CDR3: CASSQDRASPYNEQFF. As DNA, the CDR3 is TGCGCCAGCAGCCAAGATAGAGCGTCTCCCTACAATGAGCAGTTCTTC.

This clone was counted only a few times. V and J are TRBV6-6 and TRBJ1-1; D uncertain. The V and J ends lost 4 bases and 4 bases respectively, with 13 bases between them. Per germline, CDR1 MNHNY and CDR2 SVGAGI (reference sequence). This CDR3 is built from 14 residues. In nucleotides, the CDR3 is TGTGCCAGCAGTTCCAACAGTCCGCTCACTGAAGCTTTCTTT. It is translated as CASSSNSPLTEAFF.